This T cell receptor beta chain was obtained from a study of T cell responses to AZD1222 COVID-19 vaccine. About this clone: Its specificity is unknown.

Sequencing used immunoSEQ multiplex PCR; TCRdb keeps in-frame clones, though not all of them. The sample shows fewer than 200,000 clones, approximately 88% of them seen only once. Study observations and caveats: Females outnumbered males among donors, who were mostly white British; clonal diversity was possibly underestimated.

The sequencing used peripheral blood, collected 28 days after the second AZD1222 dose. The receptor was derived from an adult who received the AZD1222 COVID-19 vaccine.

CDR3 loop: CAAQGAVNTEAFF. CDR3 DNA: TGTGCCGCCCAGGGGGCCGTGAACACTGAAGCTTTCTTT. The chain carries TRBV4-2 and TRBJ1-1, with 8 positions matching TRBD1. Germline CDR1 reads LGHNA; CDR2 reads YNFKEQ. Trimming cost V 11 bases and J 0 bases; bases outside gene matches: 5. This CDR3 is built from 13 residues.